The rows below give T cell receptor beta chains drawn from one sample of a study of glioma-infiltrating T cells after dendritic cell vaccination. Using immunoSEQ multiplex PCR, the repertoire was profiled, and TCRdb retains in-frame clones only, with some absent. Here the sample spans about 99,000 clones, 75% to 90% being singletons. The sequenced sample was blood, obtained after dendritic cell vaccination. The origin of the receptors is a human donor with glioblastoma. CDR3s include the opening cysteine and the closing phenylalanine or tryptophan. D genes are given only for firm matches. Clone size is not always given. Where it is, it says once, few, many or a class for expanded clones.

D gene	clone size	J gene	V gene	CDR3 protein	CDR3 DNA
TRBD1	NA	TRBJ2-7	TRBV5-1	CASSLVTGDEQYF	TGCGCCAGCAGCTTGGTGACAGGGGACGAGCAGTACTTC
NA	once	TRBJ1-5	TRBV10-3	CAIRSGGDQPQHF	TGTGCCATCAGGTCGGGGGGCGATCAGCCCCAGCATTTT
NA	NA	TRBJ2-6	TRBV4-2	CASSQDLGHPSGANVLTF	TGTGCCAGCAGCCAAGATTTGGGACATCCCTCTGGGGCCAACGTCCTGACTTTC
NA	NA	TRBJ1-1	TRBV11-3	CASSLGRGNTEAFF	TGTGCCAGCAGCTTAGGTCGCGGAAACACTGAAGCTTTCTTT
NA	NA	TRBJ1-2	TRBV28	CASSFRGLYGYTF	TGTGCCAGCAGTTTCAGGGGTCTCTATGGCTACACCTTC
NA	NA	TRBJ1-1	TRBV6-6	CASSYPDSTNTEAFF	TGTGCCAGCAGTTACCCGGACAGCACTAACACTGAAGCTTTCTTT
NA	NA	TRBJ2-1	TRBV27	CATRTALNNEQFF	TGTGCCACCAGGACAGCGCTAAACAATGAGCAGTTCTTC
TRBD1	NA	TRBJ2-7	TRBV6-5	CASSRGQVSYEQYF	TGTGCCAGCAGTCGTGGACAGGTGTCCTACGAGCAGTACTTC
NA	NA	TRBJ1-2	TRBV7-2	CASSLAVGGRNYGYTF	TGTGCCAGCAGCTTAGCGGTGGGAGGGCGTAACTATGGCTACACCTTC
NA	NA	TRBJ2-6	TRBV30	CACFQRSGANVLTF	TGTGCCTGTTTTCAGCGGTCTGGGGCCAACGTCCTGACTTTC
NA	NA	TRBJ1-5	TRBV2	CASSQQGLSNQPQHF	TGTGCCAGCAGTCAACAGGGTCTCAGCAATCAGCCCCAGCATTTT
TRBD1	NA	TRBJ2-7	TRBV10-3	CAISVGSTGTGPYEQYF	TGTGCCATCAGTGTCGGGTCGACCGGGACAGGGCCCTACGAGCAGTACTTC
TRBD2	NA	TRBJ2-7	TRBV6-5	CASSTWTSGRYEQYF	TGTGCCAGCAGCACGTGGACTAGCGGGCGCTACGAGCAGTACTTC
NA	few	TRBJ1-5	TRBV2	CASSEYPYRQPQHF	TGTGCCAGCAGTGAATATCCCTACCGTCAGCCCCAGCATTTT
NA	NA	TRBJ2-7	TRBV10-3	CAISSGQSSYEQYF	TGTGCCATCAGTTCCGGACAGTCCTCCTACGAGCAGTACTTC
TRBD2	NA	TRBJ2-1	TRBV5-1	CASSLKLAGGNEQFF	TGCGCCAGCAGCTTGAAACTAGCGGGGGGCAATGAGCAGTTCTTC
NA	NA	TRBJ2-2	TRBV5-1	CASSFGSGIPGELFF	TGCGCCAGCAGCTTCGGGTCGGGAATCCCCGGGGAGCTGTTTTTT
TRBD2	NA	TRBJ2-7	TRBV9	CASSPTGLAGGSFYEQYF	TGTGCCAGCAGCCCGACGGGACTAGCGGGAGGGTCCTTCTACGAGCAGTACTTC
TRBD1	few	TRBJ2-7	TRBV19	CASTAQGNEQYF	TGTGCCAGTACCGCACAGGGGAACGAGCAGTACTTC
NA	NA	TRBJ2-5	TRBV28	CASSPAQGTGETQYF	TGTGCCAGCAGTCCGGCCCAGGGGACGGGGGAGACCCAGTACTTC
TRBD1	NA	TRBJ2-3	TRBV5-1	CASSLGQGSDTQYF	TGCGCCAGCAGCCTGGGACAGGGTTCAGATACGCAGTATTTT
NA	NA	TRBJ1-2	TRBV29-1	CSVEEEGANYGYTF	TGCAGCGTTGAGGAGGAGGGAGCTAACTATGGCTACACCTTC
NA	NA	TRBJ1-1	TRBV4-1	CASSQDQNIVRSDTEAFF	TGCGCCAGCAGCCAAGATCAGAACATCGTAAGGAGTGACACTGAAGCTTTCTTT
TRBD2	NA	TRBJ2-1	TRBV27	CASSFRGGGSYNEQFF	TGTGCCAGCAGTTTCCGGGGGGGAGGCTCCTACAATGAGCAGTTCTTC
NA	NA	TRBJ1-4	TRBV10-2	CASSEYRVREKLFF	TGCGCCAGCAGTGAGTACAGAGTGCGTGAAAAACTGTTTTTT
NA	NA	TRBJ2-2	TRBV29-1	CSARATVPGELFF	TGCAGCGCCCGGGCGACAGTGCCCGGGGAGCTGTTTTTT
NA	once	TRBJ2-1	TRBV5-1	CASSRNRDFTYNEQFF	TGCGCCAGCAGCAGAAACCGGGACTTCACCTACAATGAGCAGTTCTTC
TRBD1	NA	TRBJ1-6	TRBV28	CASSARTGGNSPLHF	TGTGCCAGCAGTGCCAGGACAGGGGGCAATTCACCCCTCCACTTT
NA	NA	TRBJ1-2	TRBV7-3	CASSVQGSYGYTF	TGTGCCAGCAGCGTACAGGGTTCCTATGGCTACACCTTC
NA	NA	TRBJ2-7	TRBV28	CASSFSWSSYEQYF	TGTGCCAGCAGTTTTTCCTGGAGCTCCTACGAGCAGTACTTC
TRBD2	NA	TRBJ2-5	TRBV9	CASSALAGGGETQYF	TGTGCCAGCAGCGCCCTAGCGGGTGGAGGAGAGACCCAGTACTTC
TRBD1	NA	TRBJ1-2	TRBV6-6	CASSPYRGSYGYTF	TGTGCCAGCAGTCCCTACAGGGGTAGCTATGGCTACACCTTC
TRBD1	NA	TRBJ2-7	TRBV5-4	CASSSQTGGEQYF	TGTGCCAGCAGCTCCCAAACAGGGGGCGAGCAGTACTTC
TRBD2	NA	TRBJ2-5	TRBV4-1	CASSPRLAGGKETQYF	TGCGCCAGCAGCCCCAGACTAGCGGGAGGTAAAGAGACCCAGTACTTC
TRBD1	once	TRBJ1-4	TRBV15	CATGQTNEKLFF	TGTGCCACGGGACAGACTAATGAAAAACTGTTTTTT
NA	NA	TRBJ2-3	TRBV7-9	CASSERLLDTQYF	TGTGCCAGCAGCGAGAGACTCCTAGATACGCAGTATTTT
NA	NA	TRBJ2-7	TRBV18	CASSQGPGTLASYEQYF	TGTGCCAGCTCCCAGGGGCCCGGGACCCTGGCCTCCTACGAGCAGTACTTC
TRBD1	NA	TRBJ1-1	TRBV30	CAFQTGTDTEAFF	TGTGCCTTCCAGACAGGGACGGACACTGAAGCTTTCTTT
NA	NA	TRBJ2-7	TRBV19	CASSIQGGPYEQYF	TGTGCCAGTAGTATACAGGGGGGCCCCTACGAGCAGTACTTC
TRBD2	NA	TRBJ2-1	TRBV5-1	CASSLAAGANTEQFF	TGCGCCAGCAGCTTAGCAGCGGGGGCCAACACTGAGCAGTTCTTC
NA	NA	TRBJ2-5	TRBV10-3	CASSEREQETQYF	TGTGCCTCTAGCGAGAGGGAGCAAGAGACCCAGTACTTC
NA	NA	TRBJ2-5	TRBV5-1	CASSSSEGQETQYF	TGCGCCAGCAGCTCCTCGGAGGGGCAAGAGACCCAGTACTTC
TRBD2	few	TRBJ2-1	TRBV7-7	CASSRLAGSLNEQFF	TGTGCTAGCAGCCGGCTAGCGGGAAGCCTCAATGAGCAGTTCTTC